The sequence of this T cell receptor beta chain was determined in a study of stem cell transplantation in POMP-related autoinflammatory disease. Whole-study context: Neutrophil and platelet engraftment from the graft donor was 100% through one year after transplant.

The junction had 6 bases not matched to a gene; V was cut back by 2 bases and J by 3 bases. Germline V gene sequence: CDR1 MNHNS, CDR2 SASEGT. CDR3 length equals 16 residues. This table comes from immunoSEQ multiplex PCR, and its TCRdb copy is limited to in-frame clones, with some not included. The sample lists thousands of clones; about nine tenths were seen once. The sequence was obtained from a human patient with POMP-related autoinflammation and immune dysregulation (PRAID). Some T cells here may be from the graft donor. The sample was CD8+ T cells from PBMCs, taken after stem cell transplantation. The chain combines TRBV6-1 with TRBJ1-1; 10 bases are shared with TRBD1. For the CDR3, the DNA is TGTGCCAGCAGTGAAACCCCGGACAGGGGGTACACTGAAGCTTTCTTT. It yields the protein CASSETPDRGYTEAFF.